These 25 T cell receptor beta chains came from one sample sequenced in a study of cytomegalovirus exposure and HLA in healthy donors. This PCR relied on a set of 60 Vbeta primers and 13 Jbeta primers. Using immunoSEQ multiplex PCR, the repertoire was profiled, and TCRdb retains in-frame clones only, with some absent. Among about 180,000 clones listed, 70% to 85% were seen once. The sequencing sample was made of PBMCs. Receptors originate from a woman aged 25 to 39 in good health and CMV-seropositive.

V gene TRBV5-1 combines with J gene TRBJ2-7; TRBD2 is a possible D gene (6 bases). CDR1 and CDR2 (germline): SGHRS, YFSETQ. V lost 0 bases to trimming and J lost 2 bases, with 12 bases between them. The CDR3 totals 15 residues. The DNA for the CDR3 is TGCGCCAGCAGCTTGGGTCGGGACTTGACCTACGAGCAGTACTTC. Translating gives CASSLGRDLTYEQYF.

The CDR3 reads CASSIPGTGGYTF. DNA for the CDR3: TGTGCCAGTAGTATACCAGGGACAGGCGGCTACACCTTC. The chain carries TRBV19 and TRBJ1-2; TRBD1 matches 8 bases. Germline CDR1 reads LNHDA; CDR2 reads SQIVND (reference sequence). V lost 2 bases and J lost 8; bases outside the gene matches: 4. The CDR3 is 13 residues long.

The rearrangement links TRBV5-1 to TRBJ1-5; tentatively, D is TRBD1 (6 bases). Trimming shortened V by 0 bases and J by 6 bases, and 13 bases separated the two germline ends. CDR3 length equals 15 residues. CDR1 is SGHRS, CDR2 YFSETQ, per germline. CDR3 nucleotide sequence: TGCGCCAGCAGCTTGGACAGGGCGGAAGGTCAGCCCCAGCATTTT. It is translated as CASSLDRAEGQPQHF. The complete variable domain, with remaining parts taken from reference TRBV5-1 and TRBJ1-5, reads KAGVTQTPRYLIKTRGQQVTLSCSPISGHRSVSWYQQTPGQGLQFLFEYFSETQRNKGNFPGRFSGRQFSNSRSEMNVSTLELGDSALYLCASSLDRAEGQPQHFGDGTRLSIL.

J is TRBJ2-5 and V is TRBV6-1; D not resolved. The last part of the DNA fits TRBJ2-7 better; the J call may be wrong. Germline V gives CDR1 MNHNS, CDR2 SASEGT. The CDR3 has 12 residues. The CDR3 protein is CASSDSTYEQYF. CDR3 DNA sequence: TGTGCCAGCAGTGACTCAACCTACGAGCAGTACTTC.

The gene calls are TRBV28 and TRBJ2-4; the D gene is possibly TRBD1 (5 bases). The germline V gene encodes CDR1 MDHEN and CDR2 SYDVKM. This CDR3 comprises 17 residues. Trimming cost V 7 bases and J 6 bases, with 25 bases left between them. CDR3 sequence: CASTHPQGAAVANIQYF. CDR3 nucleotides: TGTGCCAGCACCCATCCTCAAGGGGCAGCCGTCGCAAACATTCAGTACTTC.

This clone was found a few times. The chain has TRBV6-6 and TRBJ1-4; tentative D call: TRBD1 (6 bases). V lost 6 bases, J lost 8 bases, and 10 bases lay in between. The CDR3 is 12 residues long. Germline loops: CDR1 MNHNY, CDR2 SVGAGI (reference sequence). CDR3 sequence (DNA): TGTGCCAGCAGCCCCAGGGGCGAAAAACTGTTTTTT. Its protein is CASSPRGEKLFF.

This chain uses TRBV10-3 with TRBJ1-1, with D possibly TRBD1 on 5 matching bases. This CDR3 comprises 16 residues. The germline V gene encodes CDR1 ENHRY and CDR2 SYGVKD. V was cut by 6 bases and J by 3 bases, with 20 bases left in between. This chain's CDR3 is CAIRVRLEGRDTEAFF. CDR3 nucleotides: TGTGCCATCAGAGTTAGGCTGGAGGGCAGGGACACTGAAGCTTTCTTT.

The CDR3 sequence: CASRSTGDEQYF. CDR3 nucleotide sequence: TGTGCCAGCAGGTCCACAGGGGACGAGCAGTACTTC. The genes are TRBV28 and TRBJ2-5; 7 bases line up with TRBD1. The J call may be in error: the DNA end matches TRBJ2-7 better. The CDR3 is made up of 12 amino acids. Germline V gene sequence: CDR1 MDHEN, CDR2 SYDVKM.

This clone was counted between two and nine times. The V and J genes are TRBV7-3 and TRBJ2-5; 13 nucleotides align to TRBD2. The CDR3 length is 16 residues. Trimming removed 4 bases from V and 5 bases from J; junction bases left unmatched: 7. Germline CDR1 reads SGHTA; CDR2 reads FQGTGA. DNA for the CDR3: TGTGCCAGCAGCTCGGGGACTAGCGGGATCTGGGAGACCCAGTACTTC. It encodes CASSSGTSGIWETQYF.

V usage is TRBV10-2 and J usage is TRBJ1-2, with D possibly being TRBD1 (6 bases). V was pared by 9 bases and J by 6 bases, with 8 bases between. CDR1 WSHSY and CDR2 SAAADI come from the germline V gene. The CDR3 length is 10 residues. The CDR3 spells CASGQNGYTF. The CDR3 DNA is TGCGCCAGTGGACAGAATGGCTACACCTTC.

This clone has only a few counts. The chain recombines TRBV28 with TRBJ2-1; D gene ambiguous. Germline V gene sequence: CDR1 MDHEN, CDR2 SYDVKM. V shed 5 bases and J shed 2 bases, with 10 bases lying between them. CDR3 length equals 14 residues. The DNA of the CDR3 is TGTGCCAGCAGTCCCCTTGTTGCCTACAATGAGCAGTTCTTC. Its protein is CASSPLVAYNEQFF.

The V and J genes are TRBV18 and TRBJ2-7; TRBD1 might be the D (5 bases). The V end lost 3 bases, the J end lost 3 bases, and 12 bases lay between the germline ends. Germline CDR1 KGHSH, CDR2 LQKENI. CDR3 length: 14 amino acids. The CDR3 protein is CASSPQGYGYEQYF. Written as DNA, the CDR3 is TGTGCCAGCTCACCGCAGGGATATGGCTACGAGCAGTACTTC.

The count of this clone is one. The rearrangement joins TRBV7-8 to TRBJ2-7, with no clear D. The CDR3 runs to 17 residues. Germline CDR1 and CDR2: SGHVS and FQNEAQ. The V gene lost 4 bases and the J gene lost 5 bases, with 24 bases spanning the gap. CDR3 sequence reads: CASSSERFSAESHEQYF. In DNA form, the CDR3 reads TGTGCCAGCAGCTCAGAGAGGTTTTCGGCAGAGAGCCACGAGCAGTACTTC.

As DNA, the CDR3 is TGTGCCAGTAGTATTGCTACGGGAGGGCCCGGAGATACGCAGTATTTT. Protein: CASSIATGGPGDTQYF. The rearrangement links TRBV19 to TRBJ2-3; 8 bases are shared with TRBD2. CDR3 size: 16 residues. V lost 3 bases to trimming and J lost 5 bases; unmatched junction nucleotides: 10. Per the germline V gene, CDR1 is LNHDA and CDR2 is SQIVND (reference sequence).

This sequence joins TRBV30 and TRBJ1-1; D call uncertain. The ends were cut back, 5 bases at V and 3 bases at J, with 13 bases in the middle. Germline-derived CDR1 and CDR2 are GTSNPN and SVGIG (reference sequence). The CDR3 length is 13 residues. The CDR3 DNA reads as TGTGCCTGGGGCGTCAACCGGGACACTGAAGCTTTCTTT. Encoded protein: CAWGVNRDTEAFF. The whole variable domain, remainder taken from reference TRBV30 and TRBJ1-1, is SQTIHQWPATLVQPVGSPLSLECTVEGTSNPNLYWYRQAAGRGLQLLFYSVGIGQISSEVPQNLSASRPQDRQFILSSKKLLLSDSGFYLCAWGVNRDTEAFFGQGTRLTVV.

The V call is TRBV11-1, the J call TRBJ2-7, with D maybe TRBD1 (5 bases). The V and J ends lost 2 bases and 3 bases respectively, with 5 bases between them. Germline CDR1 and CDR2: SGHAT and FQDESV (reference sequence). The CDR3 covers 12 residues. The CDR3 DNA is TGTGCCAGCAGCTTAAGGGGCTACGAGCAGTACTTC. Amino acid sequence: CASSLRGYEQYF.

The CDR3 bases are TGTGCCATCACCACAGCCTACGAGCAGTACTTC. Translating it yields CAITTAYEQYF. This rearrangement joins TRBV10-3 to TRBJ2-7, with D unclear. The CDR3 is made up of 11 amino acids. The V end lost 7 bases, the J end lost 2 bases, and 6 bases lay between the germline ends. Germline assignment: CDR1 ENHRY and CDR2 SYGVKD.

The chain is built from TRBV5-4 and TRBJ2-7, with 10 bases lining up with TRBD2. Germline V gene lookup returns CDR1 SGHNT and CDR2 YYREEE (reference sequence). This CDR3 is built from 16 residues. V dropped 1 base and J dropped 1; count of bases not matched to a gene: 5. The CDR3 region is CASSLWASGSSYEQYF. Here the CDR3 DNA reads TGTGCCAGCAGCTTGTGGGCTAGCGGGAGTTCCTACGAGCAGTACTTC.

V usage is TRBV13 and J usage is TRBJ2-7, with 9 nucleotides matching TRBD2. CDR1 and CDR2 from the germline V gene are PRHDT and FYEKMQ (reference sequence). CDR3 size: 14 residues. The ends lost 5 bases at V and 4 bases at J; junction bases unmatched: 6. The CDR3 sequence is CASSTRLAAYEQYF. The CDR3 DNA follows: TGTGCCAGCAGCACCCGACTAGCGGCGTACGAGCAGTACTTC. The whole variable domain, filled in from reference TRBV13 and TRBJ2-7, reads AAGVIQSPRHLIKEKRETATLKCYPIPRHDTVYWYQQGPGQDPQFLISFYEKMQSDKGSIPDRFSAQQFSDYHSELNMSSLELGDSALYFCASSTRLAAYEQYFGPGTRLTVT.

This chain connects TRBV28 to TRBJ2-7; maybe TRBD2 (6 bases). V lost 5 bases to trimming and J lost 4 bases, with 18 bases between them. This CDR3 is 15 amino acids long. CDR1 and CDR2 (germline): MDHEN, SYDVKM. CDR3 coding DNA: TGTGCCAGCAGTCCCACCGCGGACTACAGATACGAGCAGTACTTC. Its translation is CASSPTADYRYEQYF.

The chain links TRBV9 to TRBJ2-1, with 12 nucleotides matching TRBD2. Germline trimming cut 3 bases from V and 10 bases from J; bases unmatched to any gene: 8. There are 15 residues in the CDR3. Germline V gene data show CDR1 as SGDLS and CDR2 as YYNGEE. CDR3 loop: CASSDTSGGLGEQFF. Here the CDR3 DNA reads TGTGCCAGCAGCGATACTAGCGGGGGGCTCGGGGAGCAGTTCTTC.

The gene calls are TRBV7-8 and TRBJ2-3, with 12 nucleotides matching TRBD2. V shed 4 bases, J shed 2 bases, and the junction held 4 bases outside the gene matches. Germline assignment: CDR1 SGHVS and CDR2 FQNEAQ. This CDR3 has 16 amino acids. In DNA form, the CDR3 reads TGTGCCAGCAGCTCTCGGACTAGCGGGATCACAGATACGCAGTATTTT. Its protein is CASSSRTSGITDTQYF.

V is TRBV10-3 and J is TRBJ1-2; 9 nucleotides agree with TRBD1. The V gene end was trimmed by 8 bases and the J gene end by 3 bases; junction bases not matched to a gene: 7. CDR3 length equals 14 residues. Germline CDR1 is ENHRY and CDR2 is SYGVKD. CDR3 DNA sequence: TGTGCCATCGGACAGGGGCCATTATACTATGGCTACACCTTC. This translates into CAIGQGPLYYGYTF.

This clone has more than one count but fewer than ten. V and J are TRBV29-1 and TRBJ2-2; the D gene is possibly TRBD1 (7 bases). Germline CDR1 reads SQVTM; CDR2 reads ANQGSEA. The CDR3 runs 13 residues. V was pared by 3 bases and J by 4 bases, with 9 bases between. CDR3 in amino acids: CSVDQGGTGELFF. The CDR3 region has the DNA TGCAGCGTTGACCAGGGGGGCACCGGGGAGCTGTTTTTT.

The chain has TRBV7-9 and TRBJ2-7; perhaps TRBD1 as D (5 bases). The CDR3 sequence is 15 residues long. V dropped 6 bases and J dropped 5 bases, with 20 bases sitting between them. Per the germline V gene, CDR1 is SEHNR and CDR2 is FQNEAQ (reference sequence). The CDR3 sequence: CASSSGLGLRDEQYF. The CDR3 DNA is TGTGCCAGCAGTTCCGGCCTGGGGCTTAGGGACGAGCAGTACTTC. The variable domain in full, completed from reference TRBV7-9 and TRBJ2-7, reads DTGVSQNPRHKITKRGQNVTFRCDPISEHNRLYWYRQTLGQGPEFLTYFQNEAQLEKSRLLSDRFSAERPKGSFSTLEIQRTEQGDSAMYLCASSSGLGLRDEQYFGPGTRLTVT.